This is a list of T cell receptor beta chains from one sample in a study of early T cells in non-severe SARS-CoV-2 infection. TCRdb called the 5' RACE reads again in MiXCR, with one record for every CDR3 protein. The repertoire consists of tens of thousands of distinct CDR3 sequences, with around 6% occurring once and the leading ten covering over 10%. The sample comprised whole blood. These receptors originate from an adult who was a healthcare worker with PCR-confirmed SARS-CoV-2 infection or an uninfected control (not recorded which). Each CDR3 is given with its conserved first and last residue. Each record gives: CDR3 protein, J gene, V gene.

CASSYGTGALEQYF TRBJ2-7 TRBV6-6
CASSVEMNTEAFF TRBJ1-1 TRBV9
CASSIAVKSYEQYF TRBJ2-7 TRBV19
CAWAADPSGEQYF TRBJ2-7 TRBV30
CASSHPTSGGESSTDTQYF TRBJ2-3 TRBV4-1
CASSHFHGGNTEAFF TRBJ1-1 TRBV3-1
CASSRDRPYEQYF TRBJ2-7 TRBV28
CASSLETGSSPLHF TRBJ1-6 TRBV5-4
CSAYGTILAGGPRDTQYF TRBJ2-3 TRBV20-1
CASSRSSGGYNEQFF TRBJ2-1 TRBV6-5
CASSKRGGGANTGELFF TRBJ2-2 TRBV7-6
CASSLWTTYQETQYF TRBJ2-5 TRBV28
CVSSYEEYQETQYF TRBJ2-5 TRBV11-2
CASTGANTGELFF TRBJ2-2 TRBV6-5
CASIPDREYQPQHF TRBJ1-5 TRBV28
CASFKGGTEAFF TRBJ1-1 TRBV12-3/TRBV12-4
CASTTGQETGELFF TRBJ2-2 TRBV12-3/TRBV12-4
CASSFPGQGRDTQYF TRBJ2-3 TRBV28
CASTRSGGPYNEQFF TRBJ2-1 TRBV2
CASSATIGQGRWGYTF TRBJ1-2 TRBV9
CASSNSDTDTQYF TRBJ2-3 TRBV28
CSVVVGLASTEAFF TRBJ1-1 TRBV29-1
CASSFQRSQPQHF TRBJ1-5 TRBV13
CSVTPGRGIQETQYF TRBJ2-5 TRBV29-1
CASSRTVTYEQYF TRBJ2-7 TRBV19
CAWRLRTSGETQYF TRBJ2-5 TRBV30
CASSLATPNTGELFF TRBJ2-2 TRBV7-2
CASSGDRQGVYGYTF TRBJ1-2 TRBV19
CSARFHRDTNEQFF TRBJ2-1 TRBV20-1
CASCDGGAGIGELFF TRBJ2-2 TRBV7-6
CASSRFAPQHF TRBJ1-5 TRBV13
CASSSQLATVNYGYTF TRBJ1-2 TRBV5-1
CASSQDRWTSYYEQYF TRBJ2-7 TRBV4-1
CLGQGWEYTEAFF TRBJ1-1 TRBV19
CASSYSQGSYNSPLHF TRBJ1-6 TRBV6-6
CASTLTGRPQHF TRBJ1-5 TRBV6-6
CSVERVMNTEAFF TRBJ1-1 TRBV29-1
CASSLDQGVNTEAFF TRBJ1-1 TRBV7-6
CASSQEGPVNQPQHF TRBJ1-5 TRBV28
CASSLALAGDIYEQYF TRBJ2-7 TRBV11-2
CSARAGTGGGEQYF TRBJ2-7 TRBV20-1
CASSPSGGSTEAFF TRBJ1-1 TRBV5-1